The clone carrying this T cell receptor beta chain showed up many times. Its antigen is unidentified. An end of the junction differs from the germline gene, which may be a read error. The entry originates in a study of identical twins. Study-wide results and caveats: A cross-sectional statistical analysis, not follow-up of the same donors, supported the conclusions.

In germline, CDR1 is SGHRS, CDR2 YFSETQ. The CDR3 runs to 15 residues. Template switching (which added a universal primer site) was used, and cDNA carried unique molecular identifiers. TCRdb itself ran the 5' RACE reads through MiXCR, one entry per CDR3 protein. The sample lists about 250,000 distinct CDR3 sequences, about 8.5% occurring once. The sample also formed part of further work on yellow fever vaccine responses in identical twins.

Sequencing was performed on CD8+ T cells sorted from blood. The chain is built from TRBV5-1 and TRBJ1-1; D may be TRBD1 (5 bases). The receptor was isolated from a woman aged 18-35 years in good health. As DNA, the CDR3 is TGCGCCAGCAGCTTATGGGGGTCTAAGAACGCTGAAGCTTTCTTT. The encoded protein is CASSLWGSKNAEAFF.